The clone carrying this T cell receptor beta chain was counted many times. Its antigen remains unidentified. This beta chain is a stray read from a library made for alpha chains; its abundance is not meaningful. The sample is drawn from a study of spatial heterogeneity in lung cancer. Findings of the study overall: Within tumors, counts of expanded alpha and beta TCRs tracked tumor mutation counts.

TCRdb fed the 5' RACE reads into MiXCR, producing one record per CDR3 protein. The sample records about 17,000 distinct CDR3 sequences, 6.2% being singletons. Time point here: sample taken at primary tumor resection. Whole RNA was taken from tumor, nontumor lung or frozen PBMC; it was then sequenced unsorted. The TCR sequence derives from a male donor with early-stage non-small cell lung cancer. The specimen was lung tumor tissue, collected at surgery.

In nucleotides, the CDR3 is TGTGCCAGCAGTTACGACGGGAGGGACTGGGGGCGCGACACCGGGGAGCTGTTTTTT. The encoded protein is CASSYDGRDWGRDTGELFF. The chain joins TRBV6-6 to TRBJ2-2; 8 bases fit TRBD2. V was pared by 2 bases and J by 3 bases, with 14 bases of the junction left unmatched. Germline CDR1 is MNHNY and CDR2 is SVGAGI (reference sequence). This CDR3 has 19 amino acids.